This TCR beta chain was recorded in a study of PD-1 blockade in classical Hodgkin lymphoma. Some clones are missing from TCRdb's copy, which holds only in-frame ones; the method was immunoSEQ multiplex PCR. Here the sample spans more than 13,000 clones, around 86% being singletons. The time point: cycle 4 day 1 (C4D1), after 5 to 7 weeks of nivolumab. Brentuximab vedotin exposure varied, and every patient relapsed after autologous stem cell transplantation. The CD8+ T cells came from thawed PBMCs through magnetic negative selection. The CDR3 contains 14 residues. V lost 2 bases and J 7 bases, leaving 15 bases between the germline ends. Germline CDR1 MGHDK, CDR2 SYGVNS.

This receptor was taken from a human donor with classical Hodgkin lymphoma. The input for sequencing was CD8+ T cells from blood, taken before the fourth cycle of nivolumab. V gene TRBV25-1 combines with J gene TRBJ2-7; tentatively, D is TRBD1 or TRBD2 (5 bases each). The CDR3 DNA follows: TGTGCCAGCAGTGAAGGGGGACCGACCGGGGAGCAGTACTTC. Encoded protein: CASSEGGPTGEQYF.